A single sample gave rise to the 9 T cell receptor beta chains below, sequenced in a study of cytomegalovirus exposure and HLA in healthy donors (dated by TCRdb to 2017 to 2019). Receptors were amplified or captured by the immunoSEQ multiplex PCR assay. A mixture of 60 forward primers for TCR Vbeta segments and 13 reverse primers for TCR Jbeta segments was used in the multiplex PCR. TCRdb mirrors the immuneACCESS table, restricted to in-frame sequences. Some clones are absent from its copies; in checked studies, under half trace to an unresolved V gene, and the reason for the others is unknown. Across this sample there are approximately 270,000 clones, with about four fifths seen only once. The top ten clones comprise around 0.33% of the sample. The sample consisted of PBMCs. These receptors came from a girl aged 2 to 10 in good health and CMV-seronegative.

This clone was observed once. Relative to the germline gene, one junction end is altered; a read error may explain this. V gene TRBV10-3 combines with J gene TRBJ2-3, with a possible D match to TRBD2 (6 bases). Germline CDR1 reads ENHRY; CDR2 reads SYGVKD. CDR3 size: 16 residues. The CDR3 DNA follows: TGTGCCATCAGTGAGTCGAGGGACTCCGCCGGGGGACGAAGGGTTTTT. It yields the protein CAISESRDSAGGRRVF.

This clone has just a few counts. This sequence joins TRBV10-3 and TRBJ2-3; TRBD2 agrees at 7 bases. The trim removed 6 bases at V and 2 bases at J, leaving 8 bases unmatched. The CDR3 consists of 15 residues. Germline CDR1 is ENHRY and CDR2 is SYGVKD. The CDR3 coding sequence is TGTGCCATCAGGGGAAGCGGGAACCTCACAGATACGCAGTATTTT. Translating it yields CAIRGSGNLTDTQYF.

This chain joins TRBV6-1 and TRBJ1-3; TRBD1 matches at 7 bases. The CDR3 runs 14 residues. J gave up 4 bases and V 5 bases, and 5 bases lay outside the gene matches. CDR1 is MNHNS, CDR2 SASEGT, per germline. The CDR3 spells CASSQTGRGNTIYF. CDR3 bases: TGTGCCAGCAGTCAGACAGGGAGAGGAAACACCATATATTTT.

The chain carries TRBV7-9 and TRBJ1-1, with TRBD1 matching over 7 bases. The CDR3 extends over 15 amino acids. V shed 5 bases, J shed 0 bases, and the junction held 6 bases outside the gene matches. The germline V gene encodes CDR1 SEHNR and CDR2 FQNEAQ (reference sequence). The CDR3 sequence is CASSGRDRLNTEAFF. In nucleotides, the CDR3 is TGTGCCAGCAGCGGAAGGGACAGACTGAACACTGAAGCTTTCTTT.

The V call is TRBV6-1, the J call TRBJ2-2, with 7 bases lining up with TRBD1. Looked up from germline, CDR1 is MNHNS and CDR2 is SASEGT. V gave up 6 bases and J gave up 5 bases; unmatched junction bases: 6. The CDR3 has 14 amino acids. The CDR3 nucleotides are TGTGCCAGCAGCCTCGACAGGGAGACCGGGGAGCTGTTTTTT. It yields the protein CASSLDRETGELFF.

CDR3 nucleotide sequence: TGCGCCAGCAGCTTGGTAGCATTAGCGGGGGGATACAATGAGCAGTTCTTC. It is translated as CASSLVALAGGYNEQFF. The chain has TRBV5-1 and TRBJ2-1; 10 nucleotides match TRBD2. With V trimmed by 0 bases and J by 4 bases, 7 bases remained unmatched. There are 17 residues in the CDR3. The germline V gene has CDR1 SGHRS and CDR2 YFSETQ.

There are a few counts of this clone. V and J are TRBV5-8 and TRBJ1-3; tentative D call: TRBD1 (5 bases). The CDR3 is made up of 15 amino acids. V was pared by 2 bases and J by 0 bases, with 9 bases between. Germline V gives CDR1 SGHTS, CDR2 YDEGEE. In nucleotides, the CDR3 is TGTGCCAGCAGCTTATGGGGCCTCTCTGGAAACACCATATATTTT. Residues: CASSLWGLSGNTIYF.

This chain links TRBV11-2 with TRBJ2-7; 7 nucleotides line up with TRBD1. Germline V gene sequence: CDR1 SGHAT, CDR2 FQNNGV. This CDR3 has 12 residues. J gave up 7 bases and V 1 base, and 1 base lay outside the gene matches. The CDR3 sequence is CASSLVQGEQYF. The CDR3 DNA sequence: TGTGCCAGCAGCTTAGTACAGGGGGAGCAGTACTTC. Looking up the rest from reference TRBV11-2 and TRBJ2-7 gives the full variable domain: EAGVAQSPRYKIIEKRQSVAFWCNPISGHATLYWYQQILGQGPKLLIQFQNNGVVDDSQLPKDRFSAERLKGVDSTLKIQPAKLEDSAVYLCASSLVQGEQYFGPGTRLTVT.

This chain links TRBV4-2 with TRBJ2-1; 8 nucleotides line up with TRBD2. This CDR3 comprises 12 residues. The ends lost 2 bases at V and 10 bases at J; junction bases unmatched: 1. In germline, CDR1 is LGHNA, CDR2 YNFKEQ. In DNA form, the CDR3 reads TGTGCCAGCAGCCAATTAGCGGGAGAGCAGTTCTTC. Amino acids: CASSQLAGEQFF.